A single sample is the source of the 13 T cell receptor beta chains below, sequenced in a study of OX40 agonist ivuxolimab in advanced cancers. Only in-frame clones appear in the TCRdb table, and some are missing; sequencing was by immunoSEQ multiplex PCR. The data show approximately 38,000 clones, with approximately 80% seen just once and 20% to 25% held by the top ten. The sample in question was CD4+ or CD8+ T cells sorted from blood, obtained in a trial of the OX40 agonist ivuxolimab. Receptor source: an adult with an advanced solid tumor such as melanoma, head and neck, liver or kidney cancer.

The chain carries TRBV5-4 and TRBJ2-6, with D possibly matching TRBD1 (5 bases). V was pared by 7 bases and J by 3 bases, with 17 bases between. This CDR3 is built from 16 residues. CDR1 SGHNT and CDR2 YYREEE come from the germline V gene (reference sequence). CDR3 loop: CASGPARVDGANVLTF. The CDR3 coding sequence is TGTGCCAGCGGGCCGGCCAGGGTCGATGGGGCCAACGTCCTGACTTTC. Full variable domain (missing parts from reference TRBV5-4 and TRBJ2-6): ETGVTQSPTHLIKTRGQQVTLRCSSQSGHNTVSWYQQALGQGPQFIFQYYREEENGRGNFPPRFSGLQFPNYSSELNVNALELDDSALYLCASGPARVDGANVLTFGAGSRLTVL.

The genes are TRBV7-9 and TRBJ1-1; 11 bases map to TRBD1. Unmatched junction bases numbered 9, after V lost 5 bases and J lost 7 bases. This CDR3 spans 15 amino acids. Per the germline V gene, CDR1 is SEHNR and CDR2 is FQNEAQ (reference sequence). CDR3 coding DNA: TGTGCCAGCAGCCTCGACCGGACAGGGGGCCTTGAAGCTTTCTTT. This gives the protein CASSLDRTGGLEAFF.

V is TRBV18 and J is TRBJ2-3; D may be TRBD2 (6 bases). The CDR3 is made up of 16 amino acids. Germline V gene data show CDR1 as KGHSH and CDR2 as LQKENI. The V end was cut by 2 bases, the J end by 0 bases, with 12 bases between. The CDR3 coding sequence is TGTGCCAGCTCACCAGTCGGAGGGCTAAGCACAGATACGCAGTATTTT. Encoded protein: CASSPVGGLSTDTQYF.

This chain joins TRBV4-1 and TRBJ2-1, with D tentatively TRBD2 (5 bases). V dropped 0 bases and J dropped 9 bases, with 15 bases sitting between them. Germline values: CDR1 MGHRA, CDR2 YSYEKL. The CDR3 has 15 amino acids. The CDR3 loop is CASSQDPAATREQFF. The CDR3 nucleotides read TGCGCCAGCAGCCAAGATCCAGCGGCTACACGTGAGCAGTTCTTC.

The sample holds one count of this clone. V is TRBV5-1 and J is TRBJ1-5; D gene ambiguous. Deletions cut 0 bases from V and 7 bases from J, with 8 bases between. The germline V gene has CDR1 SGHRS and CDR2 YFSETQ. This CDR3 has 13 residues. The CDR3 DNA reads TGCGCCAGCAGCTTGGATTGGCAACAGCCCCAGCATTTT. Residues: CASSLDWQQPQHF.

J is TRBJ1-5 and V is TRBV28; unclear D gene. The V gene lost 5 bases and the J gene lost 5 bases, with 10 bases spanning the gap. Germline CDR1 and CDR2: MDHEN and SYDVKM. The CDR3 contains 13 residues. CDR3 coding DNA: TGTGCCAGCAGTCATGCCGGGGATCAGCCCCAGCATTTT. Residues: CASSHAGDQPQHF.

This sequence joins TRBV7-3 and TRBJ2-3; D unresolved. The germline V gene encodes CDR1 SGHTA and CDR2 FQGTGA. CDR3 length: 13 amino acids. V was trimmed by 5 bases and J by 7 bases, leaving 13 bases between them. CDR3 bases: TGTGCCAGCAGCGCGACATCACGGCATACGCAGTATTTT. It yields the protein CASSATSRHTQYF.

J is TRBJ2-7 and V is TRBV4-3; 10 nucleotides agree with TRBD2. The CDR3 spans 15 residues. Germline trimming cut 1 base from V and 2 bases from J; bases unmatched to any gene: 2. The germline V gene has CDR1 LGHNA and CDR2 YSLEER. DNA for the CDR3: TGCGCCAGCAGCCAAGCAGCGGGGGGGGCCTACGAGCAGTACTTC. Its protein product is CASSQAAGGAYEQYF.

The CDR3 loop is CASSFYHDEAFF. CDR3 nucleotide sequence: TGTGCCAGCAGCTTCTATCACGATGAAGCTTTCTTT. The rearrangement links TRBV5-6 to TRBJ1-1; no reliable D call. V was shortened by 2 bases and J by 7 bases, with 9 bases between the two germline ends. CDR3 size: 12 residues. Germline CDR1 SGHDT, CDR2 YYEEEE.

V usage is TRBV13 and J usage is TRBJ2-3; D assignment may be TRBD1 or TRBD2 (5 bases each). Germline lookup yields CDR1 PRHDT and CDR2 FYEKMQ (reference sequence). Trimming took 5 bases from V and 3 from J, leaving 15 bases between them. The CDR3 sequence is 15 residues long. In nucleotides, the CDR3 is TGTGCCAGCAGCCCGGAGAGGGGTAGGACAGATACGCAGTATTTT. Translating it yields CASSPERGRTDTQYF.

The rearrangement links TRBV29-1 to TRBJ1-2; D gene uncertain. Trimming cost V 8 bases and J 0 bases, with 13 bases left between them. This CDR3 contains 13 residues. Germline V gene data show CDR1 as SQVTM and CDR2 as ANQGSEA. The CDR3, as DNA: TGCAGCTTCACTTCAGCGTCTAACTATGGCTACACCTTC. It codes for CSFTSASNYGYTF. Looking up the rest from reference TRBV29-1 and TRBJ1-2 gives the full variable domain: SAVISQKPSRDICQRGTSLTIQCQVDSQVTMMFWYRQQPGQSLTLIATANQGSEATYESGFVIDKFPISRPNLTFSTLTVSNMSPEDSSIYLCSFTSASNYGYTFGSGTRLTVV.

This rearrangement joins TRBV13 to TRBJ2-3; 10 positions match TRBD2. The CDR3 is 15 amino acids. CDR1 is PRHDT and CDR2 is FYEKMQ in the germline V gene (reference sequence). Trimming cost V 5 bases and J 1 base; bases outside gene matches: 3. This CDR3 is CASSLSGGGTDTQYF. The CDR3 bases are TGTGCCAGCAGCCTAAGCGGGGGGGGCACAGATACGCAGTATTTT.

This clone came up once. Other DNA sequences in the sample encode the same CDR3. CDR3 nucleotides: TGTGCCAGCAGCTTAGCAGGGGGCGGGCAGCCCCAGCATTTT. This gives the protein CASSLAGGGQPQHF. The gene calls are TRBV7-9 and TRBJ1-5; 7 positions agree with TRBD1. This CDR3 is 14 amino acids long. Losses at the gene ends were 0 bases for V and 7 bases for J; bases not matched to a gene: 3. Germline CDR1 is SEHNR and CDR2 is FQNEAQ (reference sequence).